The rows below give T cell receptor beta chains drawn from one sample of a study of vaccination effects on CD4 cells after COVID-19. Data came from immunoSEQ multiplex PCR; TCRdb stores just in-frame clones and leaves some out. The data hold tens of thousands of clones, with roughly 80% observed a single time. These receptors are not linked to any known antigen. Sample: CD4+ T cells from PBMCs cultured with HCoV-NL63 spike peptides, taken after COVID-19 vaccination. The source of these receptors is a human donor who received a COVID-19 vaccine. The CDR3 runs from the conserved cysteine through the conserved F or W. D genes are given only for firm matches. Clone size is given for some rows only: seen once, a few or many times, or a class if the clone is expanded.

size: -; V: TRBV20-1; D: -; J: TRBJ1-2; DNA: TGCAGTGCTAGAGCCGGGTATGGCTACACCTTC; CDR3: CSARAGYGYTF
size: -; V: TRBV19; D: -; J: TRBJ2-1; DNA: TGTGCCAGTAGTTCCAGGATCATCTACAATGAGCAGTTCTTC; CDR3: CASSSRIIYNEQFF
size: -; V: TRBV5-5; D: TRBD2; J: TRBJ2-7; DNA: TGTGCCAGCAGTTCGGGACTAGCGGGCCTTGCCTACGAGCAGTACTTC; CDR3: CASSSGLAGLAYEQYF
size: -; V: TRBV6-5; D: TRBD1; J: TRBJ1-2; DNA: TGTGCCAGCAGTTCGACAGGGGGCGGGTTCTCTGGCTACACCTTC; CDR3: CASSSTGGGFSGYTF
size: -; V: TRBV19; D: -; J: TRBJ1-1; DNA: TGTGCCAGTAGTATAGATCACGCCACAGTGAACACTGAAGCTTTCTTT; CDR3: CASSIDHATVNTEAFF
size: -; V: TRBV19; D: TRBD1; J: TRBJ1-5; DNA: TGTGCCACGGCCGGGACAGGGGTTTATAGCAATCAGCCCCAGCATTTT; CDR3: CATAGTGVYSNQPQHF
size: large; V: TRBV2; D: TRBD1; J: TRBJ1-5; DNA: TGTGCCAGCAGGCGGGACAGGGGTTTGGGCAATCAGCCCCAGCATTTT; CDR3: CASRRDRGLGNQPQHF
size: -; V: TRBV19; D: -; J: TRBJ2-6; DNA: TGTGCCAGTAGTATAGTTCACCTCTCTGGGGCCAACGTCCTGACTTTC; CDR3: CASSIVHLSGANVLTF
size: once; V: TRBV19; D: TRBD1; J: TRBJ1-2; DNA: TGTGCCAGTAGAGAAACAGGGGGCGACTATGGCTACACCTTC; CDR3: CASRETGGDYGYTF
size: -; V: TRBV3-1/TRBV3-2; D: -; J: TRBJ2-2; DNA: TGTGCCAGCGGGGGCAGATCGAACACCGGGGAGCTGTTTTTT; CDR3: CASGGRSNTGELFF
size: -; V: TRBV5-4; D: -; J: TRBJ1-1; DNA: TGTGCCAGCAGCCGCCTGGCGGCGAACACTGAAGCTTTCTTT; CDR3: CASSRLAANTEAFF
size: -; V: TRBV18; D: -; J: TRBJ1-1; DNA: TGTGCCAGCTCACCAGCAGCGAACACTGAAGCTTTCTTT; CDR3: CASSPAANTEAFF
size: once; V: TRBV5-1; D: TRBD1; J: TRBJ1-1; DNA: TGCGCCAGCAGCTATCAATACAGGGGGAGGAACACTGAAGCTTTCTTT; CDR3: CASSYQYRGRNTEAFF
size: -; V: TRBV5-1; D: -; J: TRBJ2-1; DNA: TGCGCCAGCAGCTTGTTAGGTCCGGGACCTAACTACAATGAGCAGTTCTTC; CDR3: CASSLLGPGPNYNEQFF
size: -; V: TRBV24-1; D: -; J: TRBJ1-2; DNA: TGTGCCACCAGTGTGCGGGGGGCGCATGGCTACACCTTC; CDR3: CATSVRGAHGYTF
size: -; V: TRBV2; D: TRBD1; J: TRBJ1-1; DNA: TGTGCCAGCAGACAGGGGATGGGAGTAGTGAACACTGAAGCTTTCTTT; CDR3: CASRQGMGVVNTEAFF
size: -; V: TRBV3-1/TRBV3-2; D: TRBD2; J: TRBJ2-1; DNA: TGTGCCAGCAGGGAAAGACGGCCTAGCGGGGTTAATGAGCAGTTCTTC; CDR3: CASRERRPSGVNEQFF
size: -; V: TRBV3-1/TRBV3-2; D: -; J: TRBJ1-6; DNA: TGTGCCAGCAGCCAAGAAGTCGGGACATTGTATAATTCACCCCTCCACTTT; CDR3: CASSQEVGTLYNSPLHF
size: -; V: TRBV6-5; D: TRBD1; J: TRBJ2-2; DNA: TGTGCCAGCAGTTACTCCTGGACAGGGAGCACCGGGGAGCTGTTTTTT; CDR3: CASSYSWTGSTGELFF
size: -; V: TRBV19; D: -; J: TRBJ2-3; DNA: TGTGCCAGTAGTATGGAACGTTTCACAGATACGCAGTATTTT; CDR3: CASSMERFTDTQYF
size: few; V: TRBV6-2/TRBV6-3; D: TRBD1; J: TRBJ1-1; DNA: TGTGCCAGCAGTTTCGGGACAGCGAACACTGAAGCTTTCTTT; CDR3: CASSFGTANTEAFF
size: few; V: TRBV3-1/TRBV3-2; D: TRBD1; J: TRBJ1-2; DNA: TGTGCCAGCAGCCAACAGGGGGCCAGTGGCTACACCTTC; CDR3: CASSQQGASGYTF
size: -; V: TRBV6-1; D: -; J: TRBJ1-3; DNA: TGTGCCAGCAGTGAGATAGACTCGATCTCTGGAAACACCATATATTTT; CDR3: CASSEIDSISGNTIYF
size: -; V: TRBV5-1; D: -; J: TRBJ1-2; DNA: TGCGCCAGCAGCTTGGAACCGGCGAGAAACTATGGCTACACCTTC; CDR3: CASSLEPARNYGYTF
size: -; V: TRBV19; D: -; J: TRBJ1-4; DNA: TGTGCCACCCTTCCCGCAGGGAAGAATAATGAAAAACTGTTTTTT; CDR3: CATLPAGKNNEKLFF